The present TCR beta chain was sequenced within a study of blood T cell repertoires in COVID-19. Clones were sequenced by immunoSEQ multiplex PCR, and TCRdb holds only the in-frame ones, with some missing. The repertoire holds under 250,000 clones, with more than 80% as singletons. It was during active infection that Seattle patients were enrolled and then longitudinally followed. CDR3 length equals 16 residues. The V segment lost 4 bases and the J segment 3 bases; nucleotides outside the gene matches: 10. Germline V CDR1 and CDR2: SGDLS, YYNGEE. This clonotype was sampled from a man aged 25-45 years with COVID-19, enrolled during active disease. The J gene is TRBJ2-1, the V gene TRBV9; TRBD2 matches 7 bases. The specimen was peripheral blood. The CDR3 region has the DNA TGTGCCAGCAGCTTGAGACTAGCAATGCGCTACAATGAGCAGTTCTTC. Its translation: CASSLRLAMRYNEQFF.